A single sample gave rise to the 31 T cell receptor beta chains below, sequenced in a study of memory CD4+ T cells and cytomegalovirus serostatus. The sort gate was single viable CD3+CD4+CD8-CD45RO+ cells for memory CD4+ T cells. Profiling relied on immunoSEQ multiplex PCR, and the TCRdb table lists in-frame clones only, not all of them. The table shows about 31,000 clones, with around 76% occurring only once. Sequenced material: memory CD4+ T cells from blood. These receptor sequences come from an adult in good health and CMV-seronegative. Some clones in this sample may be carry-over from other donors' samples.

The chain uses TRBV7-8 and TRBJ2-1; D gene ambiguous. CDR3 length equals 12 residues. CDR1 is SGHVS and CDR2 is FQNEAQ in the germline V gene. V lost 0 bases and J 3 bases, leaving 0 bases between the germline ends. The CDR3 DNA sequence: TGTGCCAGCAGCTTAGCCTACAATGAGCAGTTCTTC. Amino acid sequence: CASSLAYNEQFF. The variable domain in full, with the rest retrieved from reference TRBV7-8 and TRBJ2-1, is GAGVSQSPRYKVAKRGQDVALRCDPISGHVSLFWYQQALGQGPEFLTYFQNEAQLDKSGLPSDRFFAERPEGSVSTLKIQRTQQEDSAVYLCASSLAYNEQFFGPGTRLTVL.

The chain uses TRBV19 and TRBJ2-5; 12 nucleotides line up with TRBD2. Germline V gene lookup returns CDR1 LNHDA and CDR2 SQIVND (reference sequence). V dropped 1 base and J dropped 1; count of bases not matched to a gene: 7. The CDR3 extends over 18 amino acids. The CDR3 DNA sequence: TGTGCCAGTAGTATAGGAGTGACTAGCGGGGGCATCCAAGAGACCCAGTACTTC. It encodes CASSIGVTSGGIQETQYF. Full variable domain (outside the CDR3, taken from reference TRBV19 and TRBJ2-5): DGGITQSPKYLFRKEGQNVTLSCEQNLNHDAMYWYRQDPGQGLRLIYYSQIVNDFQKGDIAEGYSVSREKKESFPLTVTSAQKNPTAFYLCASSIGVTSGGIQETQYFGPGTRLLVL.

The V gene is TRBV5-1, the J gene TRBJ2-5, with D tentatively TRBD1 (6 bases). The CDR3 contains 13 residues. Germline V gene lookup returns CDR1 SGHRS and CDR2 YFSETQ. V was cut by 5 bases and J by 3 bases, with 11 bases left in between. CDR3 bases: TGCGCCAGCAGAGGACAGCCCGAAGAGACCCAGTACTTC. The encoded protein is CASRGQPEETQYF. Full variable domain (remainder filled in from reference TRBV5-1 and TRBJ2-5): KAGVTQTPRYLIKTRGQQVTLSCSPISGHRSVSWYQQTPGQGLQFLFEYFSETQRNKGNFPGRFSGRQFSNSRSEMNVSTLELGDSALYLCASRGQPEETQYFGPGTRLLVL.

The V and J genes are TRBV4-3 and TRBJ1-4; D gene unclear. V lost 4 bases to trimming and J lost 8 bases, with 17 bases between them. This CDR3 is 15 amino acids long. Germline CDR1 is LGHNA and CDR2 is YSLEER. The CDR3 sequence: CASSRTARSNEKLFF. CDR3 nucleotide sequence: TGCGCCAGCAGCCGTACGGCGAGGTCAAACGAAAAACTGTTTTTT.

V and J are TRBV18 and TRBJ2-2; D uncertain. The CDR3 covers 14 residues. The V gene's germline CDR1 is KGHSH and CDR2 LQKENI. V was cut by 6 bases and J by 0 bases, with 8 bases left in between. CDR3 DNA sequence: TGTGCCAGCTCGAGGCAATCGAACACCGGGGAGCTGTTTTTT. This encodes CASSRQSNTGELFF.

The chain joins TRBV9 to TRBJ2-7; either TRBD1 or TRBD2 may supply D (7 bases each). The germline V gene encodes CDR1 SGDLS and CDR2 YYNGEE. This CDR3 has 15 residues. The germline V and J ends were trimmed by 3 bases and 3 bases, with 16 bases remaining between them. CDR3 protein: CASSGGGTENYEQYF. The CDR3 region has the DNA TGTGCCAGCAGCGGGGGGGGGACAGAGAACTACGAGCAGTACTTC.

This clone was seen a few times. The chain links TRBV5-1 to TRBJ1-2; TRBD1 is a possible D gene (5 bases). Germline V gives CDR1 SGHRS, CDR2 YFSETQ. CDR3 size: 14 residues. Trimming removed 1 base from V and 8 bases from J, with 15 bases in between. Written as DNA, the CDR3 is TGCGCCAGCAGCTTGATGGGGGAAGTAAGAGGCTACACCTTC. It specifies CASSLMGEVRGYTF.

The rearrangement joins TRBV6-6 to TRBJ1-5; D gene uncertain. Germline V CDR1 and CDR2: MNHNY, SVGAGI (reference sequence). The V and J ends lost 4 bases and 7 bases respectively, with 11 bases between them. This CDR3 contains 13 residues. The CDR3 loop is CASSLVQNQPQHF. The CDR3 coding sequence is TGTGCCAGCAGTTTGGTACAGAACCAGCCCCAGCATTTT.

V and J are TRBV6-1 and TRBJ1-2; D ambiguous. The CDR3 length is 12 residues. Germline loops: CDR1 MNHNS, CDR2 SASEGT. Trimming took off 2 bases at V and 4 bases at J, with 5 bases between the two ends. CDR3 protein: CASSEFSYGYTF. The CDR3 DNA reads TGTGCCAGCAGTGAATTTAGCTATGGCTACACCTTC.

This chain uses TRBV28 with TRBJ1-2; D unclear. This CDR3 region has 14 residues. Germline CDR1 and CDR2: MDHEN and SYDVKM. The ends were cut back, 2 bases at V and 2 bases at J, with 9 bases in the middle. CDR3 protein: CASSLNSRNYGYTF. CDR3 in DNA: TGTGCCAGCAGTTTAAACAGCCGAAACTATGGCTACACCTTC.

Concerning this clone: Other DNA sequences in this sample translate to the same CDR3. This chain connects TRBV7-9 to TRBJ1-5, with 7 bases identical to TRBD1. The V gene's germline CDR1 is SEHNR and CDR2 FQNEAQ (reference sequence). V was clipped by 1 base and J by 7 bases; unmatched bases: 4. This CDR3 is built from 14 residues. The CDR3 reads CASSLGGQSQPQHF. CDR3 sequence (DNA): TGTGCCAGCAGCTTAGGGGGACAGTCCCAGCCCCAGCATTTT. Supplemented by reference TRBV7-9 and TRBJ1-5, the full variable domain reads DTGVSQNPRHKITKRGQNVTFRCDPISEHNRLYWYRQTLGQGPEFLTYFQNEAQLEKSRLLSDRFSAERPKGSFSTLEIQRTEQGDSAMYLCASSLGGQSQPQHFGDGTRLSIL.

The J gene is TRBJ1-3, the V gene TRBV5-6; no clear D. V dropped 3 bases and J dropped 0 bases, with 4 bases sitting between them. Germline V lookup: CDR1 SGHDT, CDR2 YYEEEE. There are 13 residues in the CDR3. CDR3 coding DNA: TGTGCCAGCAGCTCTACCTCTGGAAACACCATATATTTT. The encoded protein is CASSSTSGNTIYF.

The CDR3 here is CASNTAGQINSPLHF. In DNA, the CDR3 is TGTGCCAGCAACACTGCGGGACAGATTAATTCACCCCTCCACTTT. The V call is TRBV6-5, the J call TRBJ1-6; the match to TRBD1 covers 7 bases. Germline loops: CDR1 MNHEY, CDR2 SVGAGI. The V and J ends lost 7 bases and 6 bases, in that order; junction bases with no gene match: 9. The CDR3 is 15 amino acids.

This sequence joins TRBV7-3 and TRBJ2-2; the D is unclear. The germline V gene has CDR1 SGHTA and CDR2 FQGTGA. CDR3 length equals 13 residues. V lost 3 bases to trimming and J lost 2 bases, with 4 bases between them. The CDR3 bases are TGTGCCAGCAGCTTGAGTAACACCGGGGAGCTGTTTTTT. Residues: CASSLSNTGELFF.

The CDR3 DNA sequence: TGTGCCAGCAGTACGGACCAAGGGAGGGAGCTGTTTTTT. It encodes CASSTDQGRELFF. The chain is built from TRBV6-5 and TRBJ2-2; D is unclear. The CDR3 runs 13 residues. V gave up 5 bases and J gave up 9 bases, with 13 bases separating them. Germline V gives CDR1 MNHEY, CDR2 SVGAGI.

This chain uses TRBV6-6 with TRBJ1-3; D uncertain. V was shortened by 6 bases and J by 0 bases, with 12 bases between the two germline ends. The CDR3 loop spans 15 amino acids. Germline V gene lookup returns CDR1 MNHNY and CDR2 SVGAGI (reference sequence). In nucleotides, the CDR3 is TGTGCCAGCAGGTCGGGGTATAACTCTGGAAACACCATATATTTT. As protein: CASRSGYNSGNTIYF.

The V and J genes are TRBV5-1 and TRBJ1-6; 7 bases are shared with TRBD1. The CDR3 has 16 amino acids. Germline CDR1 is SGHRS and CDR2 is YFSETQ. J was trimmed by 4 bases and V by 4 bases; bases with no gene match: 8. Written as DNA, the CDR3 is TGCGCCAGCAGCATGGACAGGTGGACTTATAATTCACCCCTCCACTTT. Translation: CASSMDRWTYNSPLHF.

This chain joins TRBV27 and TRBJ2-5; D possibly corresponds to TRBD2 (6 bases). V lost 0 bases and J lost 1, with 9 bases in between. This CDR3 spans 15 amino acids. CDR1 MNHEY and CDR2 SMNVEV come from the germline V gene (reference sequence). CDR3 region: CASSLSGRGQETQYF. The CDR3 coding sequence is TGTGCCAGCAGTTTATCGGGGCGGGGCCAAGAGACCCAGTACTTC.

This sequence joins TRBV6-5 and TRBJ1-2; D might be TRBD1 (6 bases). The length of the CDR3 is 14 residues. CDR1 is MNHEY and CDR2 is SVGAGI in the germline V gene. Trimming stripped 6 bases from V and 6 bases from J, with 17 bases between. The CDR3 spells CASSGTNLRDGYTF. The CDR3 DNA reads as TGTGCCAGCAGCGGGACAAATCTACGGGATGGCTACACCTTC.

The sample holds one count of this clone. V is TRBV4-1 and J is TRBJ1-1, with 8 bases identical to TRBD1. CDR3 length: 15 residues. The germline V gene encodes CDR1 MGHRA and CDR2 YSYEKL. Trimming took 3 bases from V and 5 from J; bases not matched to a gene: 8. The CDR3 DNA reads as TGCGCCAGCAGCCAGCCTAGACAGGGGACGACTGAAGCTTTCTTT. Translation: CASSQPRQGTTEAFF.

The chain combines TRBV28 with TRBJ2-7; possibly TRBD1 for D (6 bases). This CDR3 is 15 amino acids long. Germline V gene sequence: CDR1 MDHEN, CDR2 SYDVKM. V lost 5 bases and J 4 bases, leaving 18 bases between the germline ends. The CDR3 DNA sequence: TGTGCCAGCAGTCCGACAGGCCCCCTCAAGTACGAGCAGTACTTC. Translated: CASSPTGPLKYEQYF.

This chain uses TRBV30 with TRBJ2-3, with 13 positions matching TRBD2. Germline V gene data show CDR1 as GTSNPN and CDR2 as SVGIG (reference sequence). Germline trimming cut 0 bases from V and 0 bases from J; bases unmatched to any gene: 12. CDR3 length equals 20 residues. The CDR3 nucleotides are TGTGCCTGGAGTGTGGGAGGACTAGCGGGGGAGAACCCTAGCACAGATACGCAGTATTTT. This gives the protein CAWSVGGLAGENPSTDTQYF. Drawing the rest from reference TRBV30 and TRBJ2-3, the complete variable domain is SQTIHQWPATLVQPVGSPLSLECTVEGTSNPNLYWYRQAAGRGLQLLFYSVGIGQISSEVPQNLSASRPQDRQFILSSKKLLLSDSGFYLCAWSVGGLAGENPSTDTQYFGPGTRLTVL.

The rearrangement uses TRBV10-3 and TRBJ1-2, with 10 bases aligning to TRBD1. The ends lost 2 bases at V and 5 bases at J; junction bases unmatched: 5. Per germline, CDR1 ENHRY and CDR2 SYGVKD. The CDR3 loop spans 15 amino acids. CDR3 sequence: CAISEERQGAYGYTF. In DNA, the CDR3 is TGTGCCATCAGTGAGGAGCGACAGGGGGCGTATGGCTACACCTTC.

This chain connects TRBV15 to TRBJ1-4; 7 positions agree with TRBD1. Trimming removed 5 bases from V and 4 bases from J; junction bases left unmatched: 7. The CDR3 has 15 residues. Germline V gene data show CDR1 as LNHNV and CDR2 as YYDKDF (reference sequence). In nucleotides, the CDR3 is TGTGCCACCAGCCAAACGGGACAGCTTAATGAAAAACTGTTTTTT. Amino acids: CATSQTGQLNEKLFF.

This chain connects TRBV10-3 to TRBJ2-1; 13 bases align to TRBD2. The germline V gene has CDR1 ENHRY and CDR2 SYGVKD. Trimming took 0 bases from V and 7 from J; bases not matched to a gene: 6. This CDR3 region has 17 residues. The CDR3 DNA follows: TGTGCCATCAGTGAGTCTCAACTAGCGGGGGGGCGTAATGAGCAGTTCTTC. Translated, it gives CAISESQLAGGRNEQFF.

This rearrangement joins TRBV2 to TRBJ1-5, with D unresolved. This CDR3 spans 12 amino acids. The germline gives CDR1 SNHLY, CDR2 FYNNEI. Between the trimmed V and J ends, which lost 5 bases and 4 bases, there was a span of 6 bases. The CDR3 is CASSLSNQPQHF. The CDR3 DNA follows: TGTGCCAGCAGTCTTTCAAATCAGCCCCAGCATTTT.

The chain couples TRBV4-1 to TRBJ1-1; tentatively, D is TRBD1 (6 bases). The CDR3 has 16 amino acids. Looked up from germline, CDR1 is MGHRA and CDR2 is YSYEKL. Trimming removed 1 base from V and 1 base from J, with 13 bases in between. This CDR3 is CASSQAFLQGNTEAFF. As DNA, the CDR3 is TGCGCCAGCAGCCAAGCTTTCCTACAGGGGAACACTGAAGCTTTCTTT.

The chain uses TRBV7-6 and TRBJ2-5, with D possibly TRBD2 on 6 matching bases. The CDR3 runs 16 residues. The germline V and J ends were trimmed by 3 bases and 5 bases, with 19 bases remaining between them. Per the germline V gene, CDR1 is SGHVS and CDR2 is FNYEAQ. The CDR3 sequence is CASSFQTGTGPETQYF. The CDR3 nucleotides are TGTGCCAGCAGCTTCCAAACCGGGACTGGGCCCGAGACCCAGTACTTC.

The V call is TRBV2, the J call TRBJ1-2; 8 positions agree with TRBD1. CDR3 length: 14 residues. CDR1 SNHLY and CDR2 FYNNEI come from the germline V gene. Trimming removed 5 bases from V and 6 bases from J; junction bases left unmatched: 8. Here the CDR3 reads CASSTGGPLNGYTF. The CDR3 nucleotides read TGTGCCAGCAGTACAGGGGGGCCGTTGAATGGCTACACCTTC.

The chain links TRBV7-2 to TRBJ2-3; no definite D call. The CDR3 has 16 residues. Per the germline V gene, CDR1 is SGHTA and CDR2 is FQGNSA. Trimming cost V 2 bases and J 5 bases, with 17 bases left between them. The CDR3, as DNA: TGTGCCAGCAGCTTAATCCAGGCTAGGTCCTTAGATACGCAGTATTTT. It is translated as CASSLIQARSLDTQYF.

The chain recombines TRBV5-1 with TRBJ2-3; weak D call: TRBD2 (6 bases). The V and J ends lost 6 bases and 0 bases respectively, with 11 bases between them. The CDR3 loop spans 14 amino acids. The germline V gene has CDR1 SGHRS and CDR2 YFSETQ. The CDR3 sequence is CASTRDSSTDTQYF. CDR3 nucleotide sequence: TGCGCCAGCACAAGGGACTCTAGCACAGATACGCAGTATTTT. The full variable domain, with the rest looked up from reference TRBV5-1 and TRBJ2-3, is KAGVTQTPRYLIKTRGQQVTLSCSPISGHRSVSWYQQTPGQGLQFLFEYFSETQRNKGNFPGRFSGRQFSNSRSEMNVSTLELGDSALYLCASTRDSSTDTQYFGPGTRLTVL.